This T cell receptor beta chain was sequenced in a study of blood T cell repertoires in COVID-19. This CDR3 spans 15 amino acids. The assay was immunoSEQ multiplex PCR, and TCRdb's table has in-frame clones only and misses some. The sample yields about 200,000 clones, around 92% seen once. This sequence was found in a woman under 40 with acute COVID-19. The sequenced material came from PBMCs or T cells enriched from blood (not recorded which). The chain links TRBV21-1 to TRBJ2-3; the D call of TRBD2 is as the table states it, not checked on the DNA. TRBV21-1 corresponds to a pseudogene. The CDR3: CARGSRGGGAYTQYF. The CDR3 nucleotides are TGTGCCAGGGGATCGCGCGGCGGGGGGGCCTATACGCAGTATTTT.